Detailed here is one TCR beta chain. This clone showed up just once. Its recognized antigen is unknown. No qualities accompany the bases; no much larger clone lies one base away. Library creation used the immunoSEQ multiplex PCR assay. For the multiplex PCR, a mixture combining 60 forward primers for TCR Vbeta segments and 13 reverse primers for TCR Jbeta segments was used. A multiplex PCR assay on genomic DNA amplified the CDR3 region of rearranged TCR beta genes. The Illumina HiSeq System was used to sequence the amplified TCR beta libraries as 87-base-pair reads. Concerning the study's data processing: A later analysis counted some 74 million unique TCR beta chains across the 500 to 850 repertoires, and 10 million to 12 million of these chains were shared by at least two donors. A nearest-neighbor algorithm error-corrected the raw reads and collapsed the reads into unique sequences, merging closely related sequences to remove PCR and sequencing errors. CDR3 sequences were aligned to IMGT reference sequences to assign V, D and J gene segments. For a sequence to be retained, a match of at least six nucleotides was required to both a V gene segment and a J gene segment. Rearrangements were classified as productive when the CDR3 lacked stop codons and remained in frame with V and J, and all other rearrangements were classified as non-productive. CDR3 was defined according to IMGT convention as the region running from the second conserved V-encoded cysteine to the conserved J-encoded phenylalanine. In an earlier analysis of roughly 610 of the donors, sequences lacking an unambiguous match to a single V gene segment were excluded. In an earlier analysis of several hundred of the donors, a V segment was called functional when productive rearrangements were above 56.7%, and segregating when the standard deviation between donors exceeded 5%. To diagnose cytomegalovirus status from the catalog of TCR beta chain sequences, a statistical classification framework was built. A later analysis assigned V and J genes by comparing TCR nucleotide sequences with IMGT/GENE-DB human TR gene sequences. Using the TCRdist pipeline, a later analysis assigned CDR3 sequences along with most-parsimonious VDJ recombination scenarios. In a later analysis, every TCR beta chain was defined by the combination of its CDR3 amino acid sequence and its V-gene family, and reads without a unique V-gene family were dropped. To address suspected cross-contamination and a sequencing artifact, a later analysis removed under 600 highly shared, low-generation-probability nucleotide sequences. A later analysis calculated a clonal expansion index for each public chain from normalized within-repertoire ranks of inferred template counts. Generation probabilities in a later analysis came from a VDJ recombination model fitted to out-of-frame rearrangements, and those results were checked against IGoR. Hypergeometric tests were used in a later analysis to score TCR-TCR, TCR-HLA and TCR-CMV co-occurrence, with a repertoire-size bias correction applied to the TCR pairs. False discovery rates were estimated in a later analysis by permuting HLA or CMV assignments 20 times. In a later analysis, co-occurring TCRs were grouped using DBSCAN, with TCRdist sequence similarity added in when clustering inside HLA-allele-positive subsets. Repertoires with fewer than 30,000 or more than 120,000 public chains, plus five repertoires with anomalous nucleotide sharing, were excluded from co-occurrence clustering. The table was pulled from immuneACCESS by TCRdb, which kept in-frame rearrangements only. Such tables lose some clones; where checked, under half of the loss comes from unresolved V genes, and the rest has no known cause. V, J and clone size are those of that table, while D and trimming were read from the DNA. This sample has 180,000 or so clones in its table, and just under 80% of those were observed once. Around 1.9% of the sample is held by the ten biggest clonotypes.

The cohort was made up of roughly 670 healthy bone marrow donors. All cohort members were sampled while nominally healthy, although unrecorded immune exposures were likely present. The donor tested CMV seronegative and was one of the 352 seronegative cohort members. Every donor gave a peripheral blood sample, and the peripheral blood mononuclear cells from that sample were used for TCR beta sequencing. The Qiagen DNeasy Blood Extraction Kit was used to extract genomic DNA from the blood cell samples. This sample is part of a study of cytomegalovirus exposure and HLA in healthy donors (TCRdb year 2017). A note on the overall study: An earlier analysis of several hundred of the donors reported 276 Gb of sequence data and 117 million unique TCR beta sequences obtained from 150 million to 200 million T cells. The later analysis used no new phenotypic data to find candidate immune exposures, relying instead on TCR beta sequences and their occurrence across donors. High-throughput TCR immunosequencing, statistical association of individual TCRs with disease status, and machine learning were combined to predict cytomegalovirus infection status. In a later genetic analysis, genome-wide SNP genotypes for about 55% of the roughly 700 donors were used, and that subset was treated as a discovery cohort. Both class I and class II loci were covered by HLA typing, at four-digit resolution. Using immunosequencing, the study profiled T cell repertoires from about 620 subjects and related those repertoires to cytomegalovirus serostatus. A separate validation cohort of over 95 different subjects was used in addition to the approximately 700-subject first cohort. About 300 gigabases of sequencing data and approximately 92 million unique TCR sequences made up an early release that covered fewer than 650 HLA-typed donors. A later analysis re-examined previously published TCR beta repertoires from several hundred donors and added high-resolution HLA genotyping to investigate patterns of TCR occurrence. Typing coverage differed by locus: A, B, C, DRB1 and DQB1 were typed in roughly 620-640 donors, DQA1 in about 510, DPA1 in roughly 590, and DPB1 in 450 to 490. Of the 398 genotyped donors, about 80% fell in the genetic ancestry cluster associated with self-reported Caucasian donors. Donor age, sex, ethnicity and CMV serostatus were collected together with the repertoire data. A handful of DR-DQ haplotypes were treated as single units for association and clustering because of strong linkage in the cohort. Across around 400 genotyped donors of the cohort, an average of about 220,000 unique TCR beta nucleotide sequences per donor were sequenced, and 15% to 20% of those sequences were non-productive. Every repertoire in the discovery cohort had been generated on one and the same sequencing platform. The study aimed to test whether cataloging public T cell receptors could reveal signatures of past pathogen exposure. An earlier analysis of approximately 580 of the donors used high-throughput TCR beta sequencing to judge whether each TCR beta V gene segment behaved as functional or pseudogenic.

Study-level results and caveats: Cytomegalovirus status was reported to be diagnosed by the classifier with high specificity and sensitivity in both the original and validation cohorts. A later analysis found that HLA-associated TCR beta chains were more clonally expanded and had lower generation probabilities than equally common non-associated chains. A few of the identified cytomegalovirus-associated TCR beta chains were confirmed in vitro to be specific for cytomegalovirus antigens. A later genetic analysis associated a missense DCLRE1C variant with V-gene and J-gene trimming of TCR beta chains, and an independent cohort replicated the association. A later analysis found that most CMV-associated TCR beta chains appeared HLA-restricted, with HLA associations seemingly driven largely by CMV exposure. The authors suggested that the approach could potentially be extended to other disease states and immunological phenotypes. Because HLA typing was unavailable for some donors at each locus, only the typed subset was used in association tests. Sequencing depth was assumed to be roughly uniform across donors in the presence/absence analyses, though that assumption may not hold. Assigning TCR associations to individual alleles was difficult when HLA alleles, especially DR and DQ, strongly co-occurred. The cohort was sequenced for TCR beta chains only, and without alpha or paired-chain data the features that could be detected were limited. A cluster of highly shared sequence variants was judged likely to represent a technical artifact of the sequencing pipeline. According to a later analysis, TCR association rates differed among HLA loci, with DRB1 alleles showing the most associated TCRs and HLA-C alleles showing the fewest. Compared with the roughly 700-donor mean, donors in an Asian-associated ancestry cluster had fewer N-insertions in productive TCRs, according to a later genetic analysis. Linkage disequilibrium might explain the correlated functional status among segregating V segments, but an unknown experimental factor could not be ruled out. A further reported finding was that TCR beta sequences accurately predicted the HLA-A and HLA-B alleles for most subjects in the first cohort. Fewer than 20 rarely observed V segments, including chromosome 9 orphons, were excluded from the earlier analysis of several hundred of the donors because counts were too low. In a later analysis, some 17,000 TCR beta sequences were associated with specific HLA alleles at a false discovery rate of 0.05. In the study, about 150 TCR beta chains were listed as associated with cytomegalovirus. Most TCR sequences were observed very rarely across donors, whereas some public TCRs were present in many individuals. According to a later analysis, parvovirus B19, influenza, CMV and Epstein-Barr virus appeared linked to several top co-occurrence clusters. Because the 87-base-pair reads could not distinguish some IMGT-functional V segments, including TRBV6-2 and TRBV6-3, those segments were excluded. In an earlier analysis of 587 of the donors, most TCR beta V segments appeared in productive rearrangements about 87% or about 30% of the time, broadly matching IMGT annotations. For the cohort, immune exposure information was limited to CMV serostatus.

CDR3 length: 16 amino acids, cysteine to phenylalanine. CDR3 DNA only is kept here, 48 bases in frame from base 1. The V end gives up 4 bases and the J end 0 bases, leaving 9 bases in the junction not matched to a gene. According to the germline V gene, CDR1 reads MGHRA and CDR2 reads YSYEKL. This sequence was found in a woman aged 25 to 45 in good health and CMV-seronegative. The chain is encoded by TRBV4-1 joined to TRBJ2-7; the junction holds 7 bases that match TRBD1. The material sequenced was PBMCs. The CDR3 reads CASSRLPGQSSYEQYF. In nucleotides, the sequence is TGCGCCAGCAGCCGACTCCCGGGACAGAGCTCCTACGAGCAGTACTTC.